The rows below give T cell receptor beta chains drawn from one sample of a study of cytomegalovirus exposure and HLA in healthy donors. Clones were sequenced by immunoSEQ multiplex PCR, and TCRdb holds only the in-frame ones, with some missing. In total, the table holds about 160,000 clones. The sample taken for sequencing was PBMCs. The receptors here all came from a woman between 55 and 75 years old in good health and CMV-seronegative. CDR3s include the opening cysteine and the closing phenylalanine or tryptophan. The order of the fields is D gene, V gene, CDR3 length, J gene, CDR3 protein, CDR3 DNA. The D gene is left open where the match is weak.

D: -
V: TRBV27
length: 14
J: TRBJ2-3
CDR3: CASKGYSGTDTQYF
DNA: TGTGCCAGCAAGGGGTATTCCGGGACAGATACGCAGTATTTT

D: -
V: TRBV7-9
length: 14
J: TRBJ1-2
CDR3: CASSLPGAVGGYTF
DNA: TGTGCCAGCAGCTTACCCGGCGCGGTTGGGGGCTACACCTTC

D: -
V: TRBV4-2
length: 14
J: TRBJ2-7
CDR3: CASSQVTQTYEQYF
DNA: TGTGCCAGCAGCCAAGTTACACAGACCTACGAGCAGTACTTC

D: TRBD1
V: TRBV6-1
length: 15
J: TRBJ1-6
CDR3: CASSVKGQGNSPLHF
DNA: TGTGCCAGCAGTGTAAAAGGACAGGGTAATTCACCCCTCCACTTT

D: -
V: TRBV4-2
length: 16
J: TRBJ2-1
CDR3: CASSRSGIVLNNEQFF
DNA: TGTGCCAGCAGCCGCTCCGGGATTGTTCTAAACAATGAGCAGTTCTTC

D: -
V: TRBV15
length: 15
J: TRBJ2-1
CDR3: CATTEGYGLYNEQFF
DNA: TGTGCCACCACCGAAGGGTATGGACTCTACAATGAGCAGTTCTTC

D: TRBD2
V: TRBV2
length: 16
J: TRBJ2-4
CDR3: CASRETSGGSKNIQYF
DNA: TGTGCCAGCAGGGAGACTAGCGGGGGGTCCAAAAACATTCAGTACTTC

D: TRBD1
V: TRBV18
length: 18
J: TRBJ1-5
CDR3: CASSPGTGRFYSNQPQHF
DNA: TGTGCCAGCTCACCAGGGACAGGGCGGTTTTATAGCAATCAGCCCCAGCATTTT

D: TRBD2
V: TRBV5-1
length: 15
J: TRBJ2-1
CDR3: CASSTTSGGLPKQFF
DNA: TGCGCCAGCAGCACTACTAGCGGGGGCCTTCCGAAGCAGTTCTTC

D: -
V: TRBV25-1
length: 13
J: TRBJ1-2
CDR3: CASSPGQPYGYTF
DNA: TGTGCCAGCAGCCCCGGACAGCCCTATGGCTACACCTTC

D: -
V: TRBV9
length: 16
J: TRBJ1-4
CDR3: CASSRLSTGFNEKLFF
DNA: TGTGCCAGCAGTCGACTTTCAACAGGGTTTAATGAAAAACTGTTTTTT

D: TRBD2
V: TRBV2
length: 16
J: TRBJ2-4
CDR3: CASSEGGGLAKNIQYF
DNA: TGTGCCAGCAGTGAAGGCGGGGGGCTAGCCAAAAACATTCAGTACTTC

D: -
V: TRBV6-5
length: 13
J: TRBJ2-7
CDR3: CASSRQSSYEQYF
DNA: TGTGCCAGCAGCCGACAGAGCTCCTACGAGCAGTACTTC

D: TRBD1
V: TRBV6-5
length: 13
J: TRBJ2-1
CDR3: CASMKDRRGEQFF
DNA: TGTGCCAGCATGAAGGACAGGCGAGGGGAGCAGTTCTTC

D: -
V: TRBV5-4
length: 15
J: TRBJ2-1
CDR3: CASSFGLSSYNEQFF
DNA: TGTGCCAGCAGCTTCGGTCTATCCTCCTACAATGAGCAGTTCTTC

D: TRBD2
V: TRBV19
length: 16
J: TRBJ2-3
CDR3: CASSVTSGRATDTQYF
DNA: TGTGCCAGTAGTGTTACTAGCGGGAGGGCCACAGATACGCAGTATTTT

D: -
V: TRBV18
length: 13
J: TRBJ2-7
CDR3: CASSRTAAYEQYF
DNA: TGTGCCAGCTCACGGACAGCTGCCTACGAGCAGTACTTC

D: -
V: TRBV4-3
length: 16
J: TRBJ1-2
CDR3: CASSQRSTSPNYGYTF
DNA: TGCGCCAGCAGCCAAAGATCCACTTCCCCTAACTATGGCTACACCTTC

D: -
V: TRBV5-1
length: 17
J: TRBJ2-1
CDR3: CASSLAHSASSYNEQFF
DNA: TGCGCCAGCAGCTTGGCCCATAGCGCTTCCTCCTACAATGAGCAGTTCTTC

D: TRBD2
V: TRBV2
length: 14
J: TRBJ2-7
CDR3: CASSGGTSGEKQYF
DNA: TGTGCCAGCAGTGGAGGGACTAGCGGGGAAAAGCAGTACTTC

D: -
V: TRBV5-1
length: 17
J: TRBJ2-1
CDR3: CASSLGGSFSSYNEQFF
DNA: TGCGCCAGCAGCTTGGGCGGGTCCTTTAGCTCCTACAATGAGCAGTTCTTC

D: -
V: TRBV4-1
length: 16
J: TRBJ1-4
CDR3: CASSQEGVSSNEKLFF
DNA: TGCGCCAGCAGCCAAGAAGGGGTCAGTTCTAATGAAAAACTGTTTTTT

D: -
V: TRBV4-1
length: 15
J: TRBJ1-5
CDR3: CASSHTDRLNQPQHF
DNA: TGCGCCAGCAGCCATACGGACAGATTAAACCAGCCCCAGCATTTT